The 27 T cell receptor beta chains below come from one sample, sequenced in a study of Ad26.COV2.S vaccination and SARS-CoV-2 variants. The sample's treatment: about 20 received Ad26.COV2.S at low or high dose, single or two shots; roughly 5 received placebo; per-sample allocation not given. On day 63 after the first injection, vaccine and placebo recipients gave samples. Only in-frame clones appear in the TCRdb table, and some are missing; sequencing was by immunoSEQ multiplex PCR. The profile covers around 300,000 clones, with 70% to 90% appearing a single time and over 8.5% taken by the ten largest. The specimen was peripheral blood, collected in a trial of Ad26.COV2.S vaccine versus placebo. These TCRs come from a person aged 18-60 years who received the Ad26.COV2.S COVID-19 vaccine or a placebo.

The chain carries TRBV13 and TRBJ2-7; 7 nucleotides line up with TRBD2. The CDR3 is 15 amino acids. V shed 6 bases, J shed 3 bases, and the junction held 11 bases outside the gene matches. Per the germline V gene, CDR1 is PRHDT and CDR2 is FYEKMQ (reference sequence). CDR3 loop: CASSRMLGGGYEQYF. The CDR3 DNA reads TGTGCCAGCAGTCGCATGCTGGGGGGGGGCTACGAGCAGTACTTC.

The chain is built from TRBV28 and TRBJ1-5; weak D call: TRBD1 (5 bases). The ends were cut back, 7 bases at V and 2 bases at J, with 15 bases in the middle. The CDR3 length is 15 residues. Germline assignment: CDR1 MDHEN and CDR2 SYDVKM. The CDR3: CASKSGSLGNQPQHF. DNA of the CDR3: TGTGCCAGCAAATCAGGGAGCCTGGGCAATCAGCCCCAGCATTTT.

This clone was recorded once. The rearrangement uses TRBV19 and TRBJ1-5; possible D gene TRBD1, 5 bases. Germline V gene lookup returns CDR1 LNHDA and CDR2 SQIVND (reference sequence). V was cut by 7 bases and J by 5 bases, with 24 bases left in between. The CDR3 covers 17 residues. The CDR3 region has the DNA TGTGCCAGTAACCGGTGGGGGGAAATCCGAGGCGATCAGCCCCAGCATTTT. Protein sequence: CASNRWGEIRGDQPQHF.

The genes are TRBV7-2 and TRBJ1-3, with D possibly TRBD1 on 6 matching bases. Looked up from germline, CDR1 is SGHTA and CDR2 is FQGNSA. The V end was cut by 1 base, the J end by 4 bases, with 14 bases between. The CDR3 extends over 16 amino acids. The CDR3, as DNA: TGTGCCAGCAGCTTAGAGCCGGCGACAGGAGGAAACACCATATATTTT. It translates to CASSLEPATGGNTIYF. Together with reference TRBV7-2 and TRBJ1-3, the CDR3 gives the full variable domain: GAGVSQSPSNKVTEKGKDVELRCDPISGHTALYWYRQSLGQGLEFLIYFQGNSAPDKSGLPSDRFSAERTGGSVSTLTIQRTQQEDSAVYLCASSLEPATGGNTIYFGEGSWLTVV.

V usage is TRBV28 and J usage is TRBJ1-2; 9 positions match TRBD1. Germline CDR1 is MDHEN and CDR2 is SYDVKM. The CDR3 sequence is 15 residues long. The J segment lost 6 bases and the V segment lost 8 bases, leaving 13 bases of the junction unmatched. CDR3 loop: CASRTGTGFLHGYTF. The CDR3 DNA is TGTGCCAGCCGCACCGGGACAGGGTTTTTACATGGCTACACCTTC.

Of note for this clone: This may arise from a read error, as a much more abundant clone is one base away. In the same sample, other DNA sequences code for this CDR3. The chain links TRBV11-2 to TRBJ2-7; 7 bases align to TRBD1. Germline V CDR1 and CDR2: SGHAT, FQNNGV. V shed 1 base and J 3 bases; nucleotides not matched to a gene: 0. The CDR3 has 13 residues. CDR3 nucleotide sequence: TGTGCCAGCAGCTTAGGGACAGGCTACGAGCAGTACTTC. It encodes CASSLGTGYEQYF. The full variable domain, in which reference TRBV11-2 and TRBJ2-7 provide the parts outside the CDR3, is EAGVAQSPRYKIIEKRQSVAFWCNPISGHATLYWYQQILGQGPKLLIQFQNNGVVDDSQLPKDRFSAERLKGVDSTLKIQPAKLEDSAVYLCASSLGTGYEQYFGPGTRLTVT.

Only a few counts were recorded for this clone. This chain connects TRBV6-5 to TRBJ2-3; 8 positions agree with TRBD1. Germline assignment: CDR1 MNHEY and CDR2 SVGAGI. V was pared by 9 bases and J by 4 bases, with 9 bases of the junction left unmatched. The CDR3 consists of 14 residues. The CDR3 DNA sequence: TGTGCCAGTGGTAATCTACAGGGGGCAGATACGCAGTATTTT. Its translation: CASGNLQGADTQYF.

The gene calls are TRBV18 and TRBJ2-5, with D maybe TRBD2 (6 bases). The CDR3 contains 13 residues. V lost 5 bases and J 5 bases, leaving 12 bases between the germline ends. Looked up from germline, CDR1 is KGHSH and CDR2 is LQKENI. The CDR3 reads CASSASGSETQYF. The DNA of the CDR3 is TGTGCCAGCTCAGCCTCCGGGAGCGAGACCCAGTACTTC.

The chain carries TRBV7-8 and TRBJ1-2; D is perhaps TRBD1 (6 bases). CDR1 is SGHVS, CDR2 FQNEAQ, per germline. Trimming removed 4 bases at V and 5 bases at J, with 17 bases between. CDR3 size: 15 residues. The CDR3 DNA reads as TGTGCCAGCAGCTCTAAAGCCGGGACATCTTATGGCTACACCTTC. As protein: CASSSKAGTSYGYTF.

The chain combines TRBV7-6 with TRBJ1-2; the D gene is possibly TRBD1 (6 bases). V lost 1 base and J lost 7, with 10 bases in between. Germline V gene data show CDR1 as SGHVS and CDR2 as FNYEAQ. The CDR3 is made up of 13 amino acids. This CDR3 is CASSLEQGSGYTF. The CDR3 DNA is TGTGCCAGCAGCTTAGAACAGGGTTCTGGCTACACCTTC.

This clone occurred once. V and J are TRBV5-3 and TRBJ1-2, with unresolved D. TRBV5-3 is an ORF, and what it does is uncertain. CDR3 length: 13 residues. CDR3 DNA sequence: TGTGCTCCCACGAGGCAGCTTTTCTATGGCTACACCTTC. This gives the protein CAPTRQLFYGYTF.

V and J are TRBV28 and TRBJ1-3; possible D gene TRBD1, 6 bases. Germline assignment: CDR1 MDHEN and CDR2 SYDVKM. This CDR3 is built from 16 residues. V dropped 5 bases and J dropped 1 base, with 15 bases sitting between them. The CDR3 coding sequence is TGTGCCAGCAGTCCAACCGGGGGGCTTTCTGGAAACACCATATATTTT. It yields the protein CASSPTGGLSGNTIYF.

V gene TRBV6-2 or TRBV6-3 combines with J gene TRBJ2-1; 9 bases line up with TRBD2. Germline V lookup: CDR1 MNHEY, CDR2 SVGEGT. This CDR3 is 15 amino acids long. V lost 0 bases, J lost 7 bases, and 4 bases stayed unmatched. CDR3 sequence: CASSYSAGGQNEQFF. The CDR3 DNA is TGTGCCAGCAGTTACTCGGCGGGGGGGCAGAATGAGCAGTTCTTC.

The chain links TRBV7-8 to TRBJ2-6; D unclear. Germline loops: CDR1 SGHVS, CDR2 FQNEAQ. This CDR3 is built from 15 residues. The V end was cut by 9 bases, the J end by 0 bases, with 12 bases between. CDR3 protein: CASFNSPSGANVLTF. Written as DNA, the CDR3 is TGTGCCAGTTTCAACAGTCCCTCTGGGGCCAACGTCCTGACTTTC. Based on the CDR3 plus reference TRBV7-8 and TRBJ2-6, the full variable domain is GAGVSQSPRYKVAKRGQDVALRCDPISGHVSLFWYQQALGQGPEFLTYFQNEAQLDKSGLPSDRFFAERPEGSVSTLKIQRTQQEDSAVYLCASFNSPSGANVLTFGAGSRLTVL.

The chain employs TRBV28 and TRBJ1-6; D remains unclear. CDR1 MDHEN and CDR2 SYDVKM come from the germline V gene. V was shortened by 10 bases and J by 7 bases, with 8 bases between the two germline ends. The CDR3 covers 11 residues. CDR3 protein: CAISGNSPLHF. For the CDR3, the DNA is TGTGCCATCTCGGGGAATTCACCCCTCCACTTT.

CDR3 region: CASSPINEGGSYEQYF. The CDR3, as DNA: TGTGCCAGCAGTCCCATTAACGAAGGCGGATCCTACGAGCAGTACTTC. This chain joins TRBV28 and TRBJ2-7; D is unclear. Germline lookup yields CDR1 MDHEN and CDR2 SYDVKM. The CDR3 totals 16 residues. The ends were cut back, 5 bases at V and 1 base at J, with 18 bases in the middle.

The rearrangement joins TRBV6-6 to TRBJ1-2; tentative D call: TRBD1 (6 bases). The CDR3 length is 14 residues. The germline V gene has CDR1 MNHNY and CDR2 SVGAGI (reference sequence). V lost 6 bases and J 7 bases, leaving 18 bases between the germline ends. CDR3 nucleotide sequence: TGTGCCAGCAGAACGACAGGCGAGGATCGTGGCTACACCTTC. It codes for CASRTTGEDRGYTF.

This chain links TRBV7-2 with TRBJ1-5; 8 positions match TRBD1. The V segment lost 1 base and the J segment 7 bases; nucleotides outside the gene matches: 6. This CDR3 region has 15 residues. Per germline, CDR1 SGHTA and CDR2 FQGNSA. The CDR3 spells CASSLDQGARQPQHF. DNA of the CDR3: TGTGCCAGCAGCTTAGACCAGGGGGCACGGCAGCCCCAGCATTTT.

The V call is TRBV7-2, the J call TRBJ2-5, with 14 bases that match TRBD2. CDR3 size: 18 residues. J lost 5 bases, V lost 1 base, and 9 bases had no gene match. Looked up from germline, CDR1 is SGHTA and CDR2 is FQGNSA. Written as DNA, the CDR3 is TGTGCCAGCAGCTTAGGACTAGCGGGAGGGACGGGATGGGAGACCCAGTACTTC. It specifies CASSLGLAGGTGWETQYF.

The CDR3 is CASNQKGWETQYF. CDR3 nucleotides: TGTGCCAGTAACCAAAAGGGATGGGAGACCCAGTACTTC. V is TRBV19 and J is TRBJ2-5; D is unresolved. Germline assignment: CDR1 LNHDA and CDR2 SQIVND (reference sequence). This CDR3 is built from 13 residues. Trimming cost V 7 bases and J 5 bases, with 14 bases left between them.

J is TRBJ1-1 and V is TRBV27; 9 bases map to TRBD1. CDR1 MNHEY and CDR2 SMNVEV come from the germline V gene (reference sequence). With 5 bases clipped from V and 8 bases from J, the junction kept 9 bases outside the gene matches. The CDR3 contains 14 residues. In DNA, the CDR3 is TGTGCCAGCAGTACGAGGGACAGGGCAAAAGAAGCTTTCTTT. Amino acid sequence: CASSTRDRAKEAFF.

The rearrangement links TRBV19 to TRBJ2-3; 9 positions agree with TRBD2. The CDR3 runs to 14 residues. Germline V gene sequence: CDR1 LNHDA, CDR2 SQIVND (reference sequence). Trimming removed 8 bases from V and 4 bases from J; junction bases left unmatched: 7. Here the CDR3 reads CASRARGGSDTQYF. DNA for the CDR3: TGTGCCAGTCGTGCGCGGGGGGGCTCAGATACGCAGTATTTT.

The chain links TRBV4-2 to TRBJ1-4; D is possibly TRBD1 (5 bases). Germline V gene lookup returns CDR1 LGHNA and CDR2 YNFKEQ. The ends were cut back, 1 base at V and 5 bases at J, with 11 bases in the middle. This CDR3 is 15 amino acids long. CDR3 nucleotides: TGTGCCAGCAGCCAAGCCATGGGGCTGAATGAAAAACTGTTTTTT. Its protein is CASSQAMGLNEKLFF.

The rearrangement links TRBV4-3 to TRBJ1-4, with D uncertain. Germline CDR1 is LGHNA and CDR2 is YSLEER. The CDR3 length is 12 residues. V was shortened by 1 base and J by 8 bases, with 5 bases between the two germline ends. In nucleotides, the CDR3 is TGCGCCAGCAGCCAAGTGGAGGAAAAACTGTTTTTT. Its translation is CASSQVEEKLFF.

The rearrangement uses TRBV28 and TRBJ2-3; D is unresolved. Per germline, CDR1 MDHEN and CDR2 SYDVKM. The CDR3 runs to 13 residues. The ends were cut back, 6 bases at V and 0 bases at J, with 7 bases in the middle. The CDR3 loop reads CASSLRSTDTQYF. CDR3 nucleotide sequence: TGTGCCAGCAGCCTTAGAAGCACAGATACGCAGTATTTT.

The J gene is TRBJ1-1, the V gene TRBV27; possible D gene TRBD1, 6 bases. Germline V gives CDR1 MNHEY, CDR2 SMNVEV (reference sequence). V shed 2 bases and J shed 4 bases, with 20 bases lying between them. CDR3 length: 17 residues. The CDR3 reads CASSLGTGRGGFTEAFF. CDR3 bases: TGTGCCAGCAGTTTAGGTACAGGGAGGGGGGGCTTCACTGAAGCTTTCTTT.

The chain is built from TRBV3-1 (or the pseudogene TRBV3-2) and TRBJ1-3; no clear D. V was pared by 0 bases and J by 5 bases, with 11 bases between. Per germline, CDR1 LGHDT and CDR2 YNNKEL (reference sequence). CDR3 length equals 15 residues. The CDR3 sequence is CASSQDLTERNTIYF. CDR3 DNA sequence: TGTGCCAGCAGCCAAGATCTTACAGAGAGAAACACCATATATTTT.